The clone carrying this T cell receptor (beta chain) was observed at least ten times. Ahead of thyroid surgery, no patient had received treatment of any kind. From the PCR reads, TCRdb re-called clones with MiXCR. The sample lists about 85,000 clones, less than 10% occurring once. This specimen belongs to a study of metastatic and nonmetastatic thyroid tumors. Study information: Repertoires were compared across blood and tumor or nodule tissue from malignant and benign thyroid patients.

The CDR3 runs to 13 residues. The V end lost 5 bases, the J end lost 4 bases, and 12 bases lay between the germline ends. CDR1 SGHRS and CDR2 YFSETQ come from the germline V gene. The chain combines TRBV5-1 with TRBJ2-5, with D possibly TRBD2 on 5 matching bases. The receptor comes from a female donor with papillary thyroid cancer or a benign thyroid nodule (not recorded which). Some clones in this sample may be carry-over from other donors' samples. Sequencing input: blood. CDR3 sequence (DNA): TGCGCCAGCAGAAGCGGCCGGGTAGAGACCCAGTACTTC. This translates into CASRSGRVETQYF.